The 20 T cell receptor beta chains below come from one sample, sequenced in a study of CD8 T cells in Susac syndrome. Reverse transcription used about 0.45 to 1 ug RNA and random hexamers. A single record per CDR3 protein comes from TCRdb applying MiXCR to the immunoSEQ multiplex PCR reads. The sample records approximately 100,000 distinct CDR3 sequences, less than 95% being singletons. The sequencing input was CD8+ T cells from PBMCs. Source of these receptors: a human donor in good health.

The chain joins TRBV29-1 to TRBJ1-1; unclear D gene. Germline lookup yields CDR1 SQVTM and CDR2 ANQGSEA. The germline V and J ends were trimmed by 6 bases and 1 base, with 9 bases remaining between them. The CDR3 is made up of 12 amino acids. CDR3 sequence: CSVVGQNTEAFF. CDR3 DNA sequence: TGCAGCGTAGTCGGTCAGAACACTGAAGCTTTCTTT.

The J gene is TRBJ2-2, the V gene TRBV7-3; D call uncertain. The V gene's germline CDR1 is SGHTA and CDR2 FQGTGA. Deletions cut 3 bases from V and 0 bases from J, with 2 bases between. CDR3 size: 13 residues. Here the CDR3 reads CASSFSNTGELFF. For the CDR3, the DNA is TGTGCCAGCAGCTTTTCGAACACCGGGGAGCTGTTTTTT.

The chain is built from TRBV3-1 and TRBJ1-6; TRBD1 is a possible D gene (5 bases). The germline V gene has CDR1 LGHDT and CDR2 YNNKEL (reference sequence). V lost 5 bases and J lost 10, with 12 bases in between. The CDR3 has 13 residues. Here the CDR3 DNA reads TGTGCCAGCAGCTCGGTCAGGGAGTCACCCCTCCACTTT. It translates to CASSSVRESPLHF.

This clonotype occurred a few times. The chain couples TRBV7-3 to TRBJ1-1; weak D call: TRBD1 (6 bases). Germline CDR1 and CDR2: SGHTA and FQGTGA. There are 13 residues in the CDR3. V was pared by 5 bases and J by 1 base, with 8 bases between. CDR3: CASSRGQNTEAFF. The CDR3 nucleotides read TGTGCCAGCAGCCGGGGACAGAACACTGAAGCTTTCTTT. Complete variable domain (other parts from reference TRBV7-3 and TRBJ1-1): GAGVSQTPSNKVTEKGKYVELRCDPISGHTALYWYRQSLGQGPEFLIYFQGTGAADDSGLPNDRFFAVRPEGSVSTLKIQRTERGDSAVYLCASSRGQNTEAFFGQGTRLTVV.

This chain uses TRBV11-2 with TRBJ2-7; D perhaps matches TRBD2 (6 bases). CDR1 is SGHAT and CDR2 is FQNNGV in the germline V gene. V lost 4 bases and J 5 bases, leaving 12 bases between the germline ends. This CDR3 comprises 13 residues. The CDR3 nucleotides are TGTGCCAGCAGCTCCCTTAGCGGCCACGAGCAGTACTTC. As protein: CASSSLSGHEQYF.

The chain has TRBV20-1 and TRBJ1-2; 7 bases match TRBD1. This CDR3 is built from 15 residues. V shed 2 bases and J 2 bases; nucleotides not matched to a gene: 8. Germline CDR1 and CDR2: DFQATT and SNEGSKA (reference sequence). The CDR3, as DNA: TGCAGTGCTAGACCACTGGACAGGCCGAACTATGGCTACACCTTC. This translates into CSARPLDRPNYGYTF.

DNA for the CDR3: TGTGCCAGCAGTTCGATATCCTCAGGACAGGCCTCGAAGGCAGCCCAGCATTTT. It codes for CASSSISSGQASKAAQHF. The V and J genes are TRBV27 and TRBJ1-5; TRBD1 agrees at 7 bases. V lost 4 bases to trimming and J lost 11 bases; unmatched junction nucleotides: 23. There are 18 residues in the CDR3. CDR1 is MNHEY, CDR2 SMNVEV, per germline (reference sequence).

This clonotype was detected once. The chain combines TRBV6-2 or TRBV6-3 with TRBJ2-7; D uncertain. V was clipped by 7 bases and J by 2 bases, with 15 bases between them. The germline V gene has CDR1 MNHEY and CDR2 SVGEGT. CDR3 size: 14 residues. CDR3 in amino acids: CASTLGEFAYEQYF. The CDR3 DNA reads TGTGCCAGCACCCTTGGAGAGTTTGCCTACGAGCAGTACTTC.

The chain combines TRBV3-1 with TRBJ2-3, with a possible D match to TRBD2 (5 bases). The V gene's germline CDR1 is LGHDT and CDR2 YNNKEL (reference sequence). The CDR3 is 21 residues long. The ends were cut back, 3 bases at V and 2 bases at J, with 30 bases in the middle. In nucleotides, the CDR3 is TGTGCCAGCAGCCAGGGGAGCACTAGGATTCGTTCCTCTCGATTCACAGATACGCAGTATTTT. Translated: CASSQGSTRIRSSRFTDTQYF.

The rearrangement joins TRBV7-8 to TRBJ2-7, with D perhaps TRBD1 (5 bases). This CDR3 region has 13 residues. V gave up 4 bases and J gave up 6 bases, with 13 bases separating them. Germline V gene sequence: CDR1 SGHVS, CDR2 FQNEAQ. CDR3 bases: TGTGCCAGCAGCTCGGACACGGCTTCCGAGCAGTACTTC. Its protein product is CASSSDTASEQYF.

The chain is built from TRBV20-1 and TRBJ1-1, with TRBD1 matching over 9 bases. Trimming cost V 2 bases and J 0 bases; bases outside gene matches: 4. This CDR3 has 15 residues. The V gene's germline CDR1 is DFQATT and CDR2 SNEGSKA (reference sequence). The CDR3 loop is CSARRQGVLNTEAFF. The CDR3 coding sequence is TGCAGTGCTAGACGACAGGGGGTACTGAACACTGAAGCTTTCTTT.

The chain employs TRBV20-1 and TRBJ1-1; D uncertain. The CDR3 loop spans 14 amino acids. V gave up 4 bases and J gave up 3 bases, with 15 bases separating them. CDR1 is DFQATT and CDR2 is SNEGSKA in the germline V gene (reference sequence). The DNA of the CDR3 is TGCAGTGCTAAGTCATCCGAGTTCCACACTGAAGCTTTCTTT. Its translation: CSAKSSEFHTEAFF.

CDR3 amino acids: CASTAGGPGFREQFF. Written as DNA, the CDR3 is TGTGCCAGTACAGCGGGAGGGCCAGGATTCCGTGAGCAGTTCTTC. The chain joins TRBV19 to TRBJ2-1; 10 bases map to TRBD2. Germline V CDR1 and CDR2: LNHDA, SQIVND (reference sequence). After removal of 7 bases from V and 9 bases from J, the junction contained 12 bases not matched to a gene. The CDR3 is 15 residues long. The full variable domain, in which reference TRBV19 and TRBJ2-1 provide the parts outside the CDR3, is DGGITQSPKYLFRKEGQNVTLSCEQNLNHDAMYWYRQDPGQGLRLIYYSQIVNDFQKGDIAEGYSVSREKKESFPLTVTSAQKNPTAFYLCASTAGGPGFREQFFGPGTRLTVL.

This chain joins TRBV20-1 and TRBJ2-3; 11 bases are a match to TRBD2. The V and J ends lost 4 bases and 0 bases, in that order; junction bases with no gene match: 6. Germline V gene data show CDR1 as DFQATT and CDR2 as SNEGSKA (reference sequence). The CDR3 is 16 residues long. CDR3 coding DNA: TGCAGTGCTACCGGGACTAGCGGCACTAGCACAGATACGCAGTATTTT. It is translated as CSATGTSGTSTDTQYF.

This chain links TRBV4-3 with TRBJ2-7; D gene uncertain. Germline assignment: CDR1 LGHNA and CDR2 YSLEER. This CDR3 comprises 14 residues. The V end lost 4 bases, the J end lost 2 bases, and 12 bases lay between the germline ends. The CDR3 nucleotides are TGCGCCAGCAGCCGGAATGGCCCTACCTACGAGCAGTACTTC. This encodes CASSRNGPTYEQYF.

The DNA of the CDR3 is TGTGCCAGCAGCCCCTACCGGCCGGCGGGGGGCCAAGAGACCCAGTACTTC. It specifies CASSPYRPAGGQETQYF. The V and J genes are TRBV7-3 and TRBJ2-5, with TRBD2 matching over 8 bases. The trim removed 5 bases at V and 1 base at J, leaving 12 bases unmatched. Germline CDR1 reads SGHTA; CDR2 reads FQGTGA. CDR3 size: 17 residues. Complete variable domain (other parts from reference TRBV7-3 and TRBJ2-5): GAGVSQTPSNKVTEKGKYVELRCDPISGHTALYWYRQSLGQGPEFLIYFQGTGAADDSGLPNDRFFAVRPEGSVSTLKIQRTERGDSAVYLCASSPYRPAGGQETQYFGPGTRLLVL.

This sequence joins TRBV7-9 and TRBJ2-5; 10 positions agree with TRBD2. Germline CDR1 and CDR2: SEHNR and FQNEAQ (reference sequence). This CDR3 spans 16 amino acids. The J segment lost 1 base and the V segment lost 4 bases, leaving 6 bases of the junction unmatched. The CDR3 loop is CASSSGTSVFQETQYF. The CDR3 nucleotides are TGTGCCAGCAGCTCCGGGACTAGCGTCTTCCAAGAGACCCAGTACTTC.

This chain uses TRBV15 with TRBJ2-7; D not certain. Trimming removed 6 bases at V and 0 bases at J, with 12 bases between. CDR3 size: 14 residues. The germline V gene has CDR1 LNHNV and CDR2 YYDKDF (reference sequence). The CDR3 nucleotides are TGTGCCACCAGAGAAGGCAGTAACTCCTACGAGCAGTACTTC. Protein: CATREGSNSYEQYF.

The chain has TRBV3-1 and TRBJ2-7; weak D call: TRBD1 (5 bases). CDR3 size: 14 residues. The germline gives CDR1 LGHDT, CDR2 YNNKEL (reference sequence). The ends were cut back, 1 base at V and 3 bases at J, with 10 bases in the middle. CDR3 DNA: TGTGCCAGCAGCCAAGGGACATATATCTACGAGCAGTACTTC. It translates to CASSQGTYIYEQYF.

The rearrangement uses TRBV5-1 and TRBJ1-5; D is unclear. V lost 0 bases and J lost 4, with 8 bases in between. Germline CDR1 is SGHRS and CDR2 is YFSETQ. The CDR3 spans 14 residues. In nucleotides, the CDR3 is TGCGCCAGCAGCTTGGCCGGCTTAAATCAGCCCCAGCATTTT. Protein product: CASSLAGLNQPQHF.